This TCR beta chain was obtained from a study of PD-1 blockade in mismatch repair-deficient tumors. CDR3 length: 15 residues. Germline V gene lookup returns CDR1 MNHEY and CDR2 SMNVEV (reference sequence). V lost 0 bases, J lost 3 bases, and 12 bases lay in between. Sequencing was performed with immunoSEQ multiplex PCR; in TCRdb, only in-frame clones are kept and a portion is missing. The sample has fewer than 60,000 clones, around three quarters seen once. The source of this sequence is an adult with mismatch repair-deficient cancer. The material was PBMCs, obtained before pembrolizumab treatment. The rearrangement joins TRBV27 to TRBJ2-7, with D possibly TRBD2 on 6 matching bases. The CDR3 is CASSLSTGGSYEQYF. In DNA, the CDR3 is TGTGCCAGCAGTTTATCTACTGGAGGGAGCTACGAGCAGTACTTC.